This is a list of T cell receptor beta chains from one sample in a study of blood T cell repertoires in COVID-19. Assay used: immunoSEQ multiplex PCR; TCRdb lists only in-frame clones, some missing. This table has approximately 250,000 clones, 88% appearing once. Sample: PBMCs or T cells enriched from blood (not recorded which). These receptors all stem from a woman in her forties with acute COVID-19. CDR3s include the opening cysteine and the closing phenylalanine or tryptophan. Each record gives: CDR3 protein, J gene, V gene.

CASSPLPQDYNSPLHF	TRBJ1-6	TRBV18
CASSWTAGTQGTDTQYF	TRBJ2-3	TRBV5-1
CASSLGHLGSYEQYF	TRBJ2-7	TRBV5-1
CASGTGRNSPLHF	TRBJ1-6	TRBV4-1
CASMRRGLYNEQFF	TRBJ2-1	TRBV10-2
CASSEGPANYGYTF	TRBJ1-2	TRBV5-1
CASSEVPRQGEQYF	TRBJ2-7	TRBV6-1
CAISAAGRRNEKLFF	TRBJ1-4	TRBV10-3
CASSLGQGREKLFF	TRBJ1-4	TRBV7-2
CAISESFQGPEQFF	TRBJ2-1	TRBV10-3
CASSPPDSVPKNIQYF	TRBJ2-4	TRBV28
CAWGAASHNSPLHF	TRBJ1-6	TRBV30
CASGWDSQQPQHF	TRBJ1-5	TRBV19
CATSRGGQGSGNTIYF	TRBJ1-3	TRBV15
CAWRIRDRRGGYTF	TRBJ1-2	TRBV30
CASRSERTGHQPQHF	TRBJ1-5	TRBV6-5
CASSLAPGTDSPLHF	TRBJ1-6	TRBV5-1
CASSYEERGYNEQFF	TRBJ2-1	TRBV6-5
CASGYTGRLSYGYTF	TRBJ1-2	TRBV12-5